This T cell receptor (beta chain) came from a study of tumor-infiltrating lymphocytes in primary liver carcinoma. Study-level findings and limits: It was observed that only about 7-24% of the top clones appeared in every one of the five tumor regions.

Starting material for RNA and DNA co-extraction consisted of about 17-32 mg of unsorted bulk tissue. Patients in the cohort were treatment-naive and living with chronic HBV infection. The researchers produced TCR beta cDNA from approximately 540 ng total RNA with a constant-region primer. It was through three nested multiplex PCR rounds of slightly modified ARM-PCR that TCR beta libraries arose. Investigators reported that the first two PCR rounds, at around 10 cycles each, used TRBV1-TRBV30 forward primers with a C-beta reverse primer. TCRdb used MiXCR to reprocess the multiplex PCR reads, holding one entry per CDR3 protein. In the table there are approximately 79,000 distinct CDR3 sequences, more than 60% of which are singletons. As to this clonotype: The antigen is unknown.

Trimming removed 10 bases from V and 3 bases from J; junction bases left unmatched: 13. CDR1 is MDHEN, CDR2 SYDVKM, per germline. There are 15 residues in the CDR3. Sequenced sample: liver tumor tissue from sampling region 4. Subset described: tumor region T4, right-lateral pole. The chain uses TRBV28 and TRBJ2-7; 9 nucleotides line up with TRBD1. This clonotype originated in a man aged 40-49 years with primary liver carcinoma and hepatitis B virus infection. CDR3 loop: CANLTGGTIGYEQYF. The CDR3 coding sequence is TGTGCCAACCTAACAGGGGGCACAATAGGCTACGAGCAGTACTTC.